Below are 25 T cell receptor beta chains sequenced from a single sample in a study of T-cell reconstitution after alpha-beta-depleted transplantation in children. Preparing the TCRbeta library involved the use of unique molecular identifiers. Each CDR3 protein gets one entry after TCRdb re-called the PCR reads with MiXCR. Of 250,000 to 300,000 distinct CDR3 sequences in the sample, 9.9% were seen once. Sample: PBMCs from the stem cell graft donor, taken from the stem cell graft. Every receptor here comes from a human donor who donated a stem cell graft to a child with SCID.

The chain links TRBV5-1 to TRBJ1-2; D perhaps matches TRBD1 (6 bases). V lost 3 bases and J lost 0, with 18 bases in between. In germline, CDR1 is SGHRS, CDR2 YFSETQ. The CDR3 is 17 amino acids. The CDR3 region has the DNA TGCGCCAGCAGCTACGATGACAGGATTTCAGCTAACTATGGCTACACCTTC. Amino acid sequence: CASSYDDRISANYGYTF.

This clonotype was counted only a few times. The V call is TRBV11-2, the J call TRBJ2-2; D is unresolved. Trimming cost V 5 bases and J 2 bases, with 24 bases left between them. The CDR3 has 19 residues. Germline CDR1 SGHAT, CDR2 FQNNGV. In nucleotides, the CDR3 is TGTGCCAGCAGCCCACCCCTCGGGCGGATTCTTGAAAACACCGGGGAGCTGTTTTTT. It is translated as CASSPPLGRILENTGELFF.

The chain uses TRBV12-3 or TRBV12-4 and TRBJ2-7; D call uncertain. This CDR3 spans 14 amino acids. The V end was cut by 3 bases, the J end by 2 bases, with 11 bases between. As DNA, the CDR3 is TGTGCCAGCAGTTTTGACTTTCTAACCTACGAGCAGTACTTC. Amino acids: CASSFDFLTYEQYF.

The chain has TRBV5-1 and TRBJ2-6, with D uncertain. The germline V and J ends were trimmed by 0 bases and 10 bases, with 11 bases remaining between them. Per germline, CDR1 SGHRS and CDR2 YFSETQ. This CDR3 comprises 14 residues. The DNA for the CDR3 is TGCGCCAGCAGCTTGGAGTTTGGGTTTAACGTCCTGACTTTC. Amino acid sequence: CASSLEFGFNVLTF.

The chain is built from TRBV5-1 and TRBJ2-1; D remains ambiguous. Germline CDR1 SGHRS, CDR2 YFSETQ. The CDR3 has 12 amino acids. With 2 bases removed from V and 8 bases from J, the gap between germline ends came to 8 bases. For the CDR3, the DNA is TGCGCCAGCAGCTTAACCTCGGATGAGCAGTTCTTC. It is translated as CASSLTSDEQFF.

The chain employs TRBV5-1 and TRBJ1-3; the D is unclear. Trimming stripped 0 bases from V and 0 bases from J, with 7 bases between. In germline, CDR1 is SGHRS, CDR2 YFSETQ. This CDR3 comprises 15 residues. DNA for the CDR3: TGCGCCAGCAGCTTGGATCCCGGCTCTGGAAACACCATATATTTT. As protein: CASSLDPGSGNTIYF.

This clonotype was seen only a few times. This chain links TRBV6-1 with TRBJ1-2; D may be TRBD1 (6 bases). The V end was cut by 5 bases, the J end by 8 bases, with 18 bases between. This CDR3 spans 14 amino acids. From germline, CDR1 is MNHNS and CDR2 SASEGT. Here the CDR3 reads CASSPGQFTGGYTF. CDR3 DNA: TGTGCCAGCAGTCCCGGACAGTTCACGGGGGGCTACACCTTC.

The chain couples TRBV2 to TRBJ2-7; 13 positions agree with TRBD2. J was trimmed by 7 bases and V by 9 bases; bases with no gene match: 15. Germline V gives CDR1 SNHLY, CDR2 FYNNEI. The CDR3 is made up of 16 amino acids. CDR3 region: CASCRLAGGTTGEQYF. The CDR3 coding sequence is TGTGCCAGTTGCAGACTAGCGGGGGGCACGACCGGGGAGCAGTACTTC.

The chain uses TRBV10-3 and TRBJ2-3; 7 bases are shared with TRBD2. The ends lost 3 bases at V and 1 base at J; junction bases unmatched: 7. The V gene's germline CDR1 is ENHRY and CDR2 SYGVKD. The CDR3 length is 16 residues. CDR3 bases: TGTGCCATCAGTGACGGTCGGGGGGAGGGCACAGATACGCAGTATTTT. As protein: CAISDGRGEGTDTQYF.

DNA of the CDR3: TGTGCCAGCAGCCAAGTTGGGCTAGCGGGGTTGAACACCGGGGAGCTGTTTTTT. This translates into CASSQVGLAGLNTGELFF. This chain uses TRBV3-1 with TRBJ2-2; 9 bases map to TRBD2. Germline V lookup: CDR1 LGHDT, CDR2 YNNKEL (reference sequence). J lost 1 base, V lost 1 base, and 7 bases had no gene match. The CDR3 runs 18 residues.

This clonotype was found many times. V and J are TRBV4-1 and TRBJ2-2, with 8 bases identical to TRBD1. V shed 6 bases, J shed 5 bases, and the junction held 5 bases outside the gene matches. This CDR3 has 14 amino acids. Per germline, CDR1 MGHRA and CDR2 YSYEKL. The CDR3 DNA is TGCGCCAGCAGGAAACAGGGGGGAACCGGGGAGCTGTTTTTT. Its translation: CASRKQGGTGELFF.

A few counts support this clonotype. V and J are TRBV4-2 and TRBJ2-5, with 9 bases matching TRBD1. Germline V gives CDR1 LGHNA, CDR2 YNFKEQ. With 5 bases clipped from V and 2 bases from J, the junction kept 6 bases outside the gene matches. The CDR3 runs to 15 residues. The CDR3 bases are TGTGCCAGCAGCAAAGGGACAGGGAATCAAGAGACCCAGTACTTC. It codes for CASSKGTGNQETQYF.

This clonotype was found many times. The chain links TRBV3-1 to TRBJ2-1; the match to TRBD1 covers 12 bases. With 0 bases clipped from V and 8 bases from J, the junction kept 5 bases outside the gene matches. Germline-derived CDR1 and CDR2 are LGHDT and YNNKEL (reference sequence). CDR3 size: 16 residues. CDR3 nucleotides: TGTGCCAGCAGCCAAGATAGGGACAGGGGGCAGGATGAGCAGTTCTTC. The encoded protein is CASSQDRDRGQDEQFF.

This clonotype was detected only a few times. This CDR3 reads CASRYEYSPLHF. Here the CDR3 DNA reads TGCGCCAGCAGATACGAGTATTCACCCCTCCACTTT. The V and J genes are TRBV5-1 and TRBJ1-6, with D unclear. This CDR3 is 12 amino acids long. CDR1 SGHRS and CDR2 YFSETQ come from the germline V gene. V was trimmed by 5 bases and J by 8 bases, leaving 8 bases between them.

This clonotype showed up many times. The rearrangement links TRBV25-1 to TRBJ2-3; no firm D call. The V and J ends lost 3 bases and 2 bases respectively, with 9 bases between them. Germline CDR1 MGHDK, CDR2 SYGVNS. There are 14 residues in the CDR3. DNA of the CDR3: TGTGCCAGCAGTGACAGTGACTTCACAGATACGCAGTATTTT. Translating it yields CASSDSDFTDTQYF. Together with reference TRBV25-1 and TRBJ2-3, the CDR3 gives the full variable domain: EADIYQTPRYLVIGTGKKITLECSQTMGHDKMYWYQQDPGMELHLIHYSYGVNSTEKGDLSSESTVSRIRTEHFPLTLESARPSHTSQYLCASSDSDFTDTQYFGPGTRLTVL.

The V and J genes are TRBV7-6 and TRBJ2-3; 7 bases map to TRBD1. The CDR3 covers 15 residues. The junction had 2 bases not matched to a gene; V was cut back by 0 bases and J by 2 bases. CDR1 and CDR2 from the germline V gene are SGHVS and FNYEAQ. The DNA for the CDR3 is TGTGCCAGCAGCTTAGCGGGACAGATCACAGATACGCAGTATTTT. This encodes CASSLAGQITDTQYF.

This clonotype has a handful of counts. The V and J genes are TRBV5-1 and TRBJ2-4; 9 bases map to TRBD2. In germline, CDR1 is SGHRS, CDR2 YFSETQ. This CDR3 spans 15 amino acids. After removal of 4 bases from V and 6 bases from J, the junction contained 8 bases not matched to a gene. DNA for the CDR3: TGCGCCAGCAGCATAGCGGGGGCGCGGGGAAACATTCAGTACTTC. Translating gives CASSIAGARGNIQYF.

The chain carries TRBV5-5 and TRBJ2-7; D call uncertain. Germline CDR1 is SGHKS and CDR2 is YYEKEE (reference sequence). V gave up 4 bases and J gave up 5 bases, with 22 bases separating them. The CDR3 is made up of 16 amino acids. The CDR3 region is CASSLGEHLSSDEQYF. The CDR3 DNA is TGTGCCAGCAGCCTGGGTGAACATCTTTCGTCGGACGAGCAGTACTTC.

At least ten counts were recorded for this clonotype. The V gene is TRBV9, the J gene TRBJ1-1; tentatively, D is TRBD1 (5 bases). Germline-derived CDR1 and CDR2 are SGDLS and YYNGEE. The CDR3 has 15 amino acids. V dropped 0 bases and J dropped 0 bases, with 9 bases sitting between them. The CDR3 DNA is TGTGCCAGCAGCGTAGATGACAGAATGAACACTGAAGCTTTCTTT. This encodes CASSVDDRMNTEAFF. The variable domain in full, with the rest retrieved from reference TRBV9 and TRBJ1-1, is DSGVTQTPKHLITATGQRVTLRCSPRSGDLSVYWYQQSLDQGLQFLIQYYNGEERAKGNILERFSAQQFPDLHSELNLSSLELGDSALYFCASSVDDRMNTEAFFGQGTRLTVV.

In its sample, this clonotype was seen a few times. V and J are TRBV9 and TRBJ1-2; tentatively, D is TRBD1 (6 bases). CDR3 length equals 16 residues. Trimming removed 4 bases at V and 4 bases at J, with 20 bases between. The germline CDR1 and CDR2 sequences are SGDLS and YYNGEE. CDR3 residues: CASSPTGTSSIYGYTF. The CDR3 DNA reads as TGTGCCAGCAGCCCCACCGGGACAAGCTCAATCTATGGCTACACCTTC.

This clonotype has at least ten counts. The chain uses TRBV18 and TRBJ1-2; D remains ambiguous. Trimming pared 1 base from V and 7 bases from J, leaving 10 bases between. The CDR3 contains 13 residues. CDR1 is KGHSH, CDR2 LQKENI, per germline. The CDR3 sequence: CASSPQDPSGYTF. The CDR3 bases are TGTGCCAGCTCACCACAGGACCCTAGTGGCTACACCTTC. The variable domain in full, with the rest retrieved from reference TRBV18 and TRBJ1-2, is NAGVMQNPRHLVRRRGQEARLRCSPMKGHSHVYWYRQLPEEGLKFMVYLQKENIIDESGMPKERFSAEFPKEGPSILRIQQVVRGDSAAYFCASSPQDPSGYTFGSGTRLTVV.

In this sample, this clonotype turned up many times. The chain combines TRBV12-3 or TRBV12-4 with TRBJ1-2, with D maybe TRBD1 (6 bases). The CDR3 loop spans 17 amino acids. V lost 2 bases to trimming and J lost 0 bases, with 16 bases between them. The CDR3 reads CASSLLSGAGANYGYTF. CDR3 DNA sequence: TGTGCCAGCAGTTTATTGTCGGGGGCCGGAGCTAACTATGGCTACACCTTC.

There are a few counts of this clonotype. In DNA form, the CDR3 reads TGTGCCATCAGTGATTCGGTGGGGGCCAACTATGGCTACACCTTC. It specifies CAISDSVGANYGYTF. The rearrangement links TRBV10-3 to TRBJ1-2, with D tentatively TRBD1 (6 bases). V shed 3 bases and J shed 2 bases, with 13 bases lying between them. The CDR3 is made up of 15 amino acids. Germline V gene data show CDR1 as ENHRY and CDR2 as SYGVKD.

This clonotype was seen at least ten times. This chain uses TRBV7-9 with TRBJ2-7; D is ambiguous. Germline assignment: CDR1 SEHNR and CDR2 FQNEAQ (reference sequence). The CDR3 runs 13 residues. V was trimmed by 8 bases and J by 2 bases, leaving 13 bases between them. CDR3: CASGSDGAYEQYF. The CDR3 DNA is TGTGCCAGCGGCTCGGACGGAGCCTACGAGCAGTACTTC. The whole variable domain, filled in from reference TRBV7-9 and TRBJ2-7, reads DTGVSQNPRHKITKRGQNVTFRCDPISEHNRLYWYRQTLGQGPEFLTYFQNEAQLEKSRLLSDRFSAERPKGSFSTLEIQRTEQGDSAMYLCASGSDGAYEQYFGPGTRLTVT.

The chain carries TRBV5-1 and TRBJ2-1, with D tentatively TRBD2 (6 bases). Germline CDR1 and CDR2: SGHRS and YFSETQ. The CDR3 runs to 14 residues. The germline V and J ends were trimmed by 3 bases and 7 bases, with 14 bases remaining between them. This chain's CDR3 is CASSYAGPLNEQFF. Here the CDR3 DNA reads TGCGCCAGCAGCTATGCGGGGCCATTGAATGAGCAGTTCTTC. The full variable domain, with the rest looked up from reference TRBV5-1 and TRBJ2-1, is KAGVTQTPRYLIKTRGQQVTLSCSPISGHRSVSWYQQTPGQGLQFLFEYFSETQRNKGNFPGRFSGRQFSNSRSEMNVSTLELGDSALYLCASSYAGPLNEQFFGPGTRLTVL.